This T cell receptor beta chain emerged from a study of regulatory T cells in long-lasting Graves disease. The sample holds many counts of this clonotype. What it binds is not known. TCR beta libraries were built with iRepertoire HTBI primers and Arm-PCR of CDR3 regions. TCRdb reanalysed the multiplex PCR reads using MiXCR and keeps one entry per CDR3 protein. This table has about 470,000 distinct CDR3 sequences, more than 13% appearing once. Noted time point: newly diagnosed GD, antithyroid drugs for less than 3 months. Researchers made the TCR library from RNA that was extracted from PBMCs. Those enrolled as patients came out of an endocrinology department in Xi'an, China. The study, taken as a whole, reports: Investigators studied peripheral blood only, not thyroid tissue. Patients with persistent disease showed a bias toward TRBV28, TRBJ1-2 and TRBJ2-5.

Per germline, CDR1 SGHTA and CDR2 FQGNSA. V lost 0 bases and J 5 bases, leaving 14 bases between the germline ends. CDR3 size: 15 residues. These data were also reused for a study on T cells in Graves' hyperthyroidism and ophthalmopathy. Per that study: The model foresaw ophthalmopathy a median around 6.8 months prior to onset.

The rearrangement uses TRBV7-2 and TRBJ2-7; D is perhaps TRBD1 (6 bases). The TCR sequence derives from a woman aged 25 to 39 with Graves disease. Source: peripheral blood mononuclear cells (PBMCs), taken at new diagnosis, from a patient treated with antithyroid drugs. CDR3 nucleotide sequence: TGTGCCAGCAGCTTAGCAGGAGACAGGCTCAACGAGCAGTACTTC. This codes for CASSLAGDRLNEQYF.